These 25 T cell receptor beta chains originate from one sample sequenced in a study of cytomegalovirus exposure and HLA in healthy donors. It was with 60 Vbeta and 13 Jbeta primers that the PCR ran. Repertoires were generated with immunoSEQ multiplex PCR, while TCRdb's copy carries only in-frame clones and drops some. The sample carries about 80,000 clones, approximately 60% recorded once. The sequencing sample was made of PBMCs. All receptors derive from a male donor in good health and CMV-seropositive.

The J gene is TRBJ1-5, the V gene TRBV7-3; 8 bases match TRBD1. This CDR3 comprises 15 residues. V was clipped by 2 bases and J by 4 bases; unmatched bases: 4. Per germline, CDR1 SGHTA and CDR2 FQGTGA. The CDR3 DNA reads as TGTGCCAGCAGCTTATCAGGGGGCGCGAATCAGCCCCAGCATTTT. Translating gives CASSLSGGANQPQHF.

The CDR3 DNA reads as TGTGCCAGCAAAATCGGGGATAATGAAAAACTGTTTTTT. It specifies CASKIGDNEKLFF. This chain joins TRBV7-9 and TRBJ1-4, with D uncertain. V was shortened by 7 bases and J by 4 bases, with 10 bases between the two germline ends. This CDR3 has 13 residues. Germline values: CDR1 SEHNR, CDR2 FQNEAQ (reference sequence).

This clone has more than one count but fewer than ten. The V call is TRBV5-1, the J call TRBJ2-7; 8 bases align to TRBD1. V shed 3 bases, J shed 2 bases, and the junction held 4 bases outside the gene matches. CDR1 is SGHRS and CDR2 is YFSETQ in the germline V gene. The CDR3 is 14 residues long. CDR3 protein: CASSWGQATYEQYF. The DNA of the CDR3 is TGCGCCAGCAGCTGGGGACAGGCCACCTACGAGCAGTACTTC.

On this clone itself: The junction departs from the called germline gene at one end, perhaps through a read error. V usage is TRBV19 and J usage is TRBJ2-2, with a possible D match to TRBD2 (5 bases). The V gene's germline CDR1 is LNHDA and CDR2 SQIVND (reference sequence). The CDR3 is 14 residues long. Here the CDR3 DNA reads TGTGCCAGTAGTATAGGCCAGAACACCGGGGAGCTATTTTTT. Amino acid sequence: CASSIGQNTGELFF.

The chain combines TRBV11-3 with TRBJ2-7, with TRBD2 matching 13 bases. With 5 bases clipped from V and 3 bases from J, the junction kept 13 bases outside the gene matches. Looked up from germline, CDR1 is SGHNT and CDR2 is YENEEA. This CDR3 has 18 residues. The chain's CDR3 is CASSDGLAGAPLNYEQYF. In DNA form, the CDR3 reads TGTGCCAGCAGCGATGGACTAGCGGGAGCCCCCCTAAACTACGAGCAGTACTTC.

The V gene is TRBV6-1, the J gene TRBJ2-5, with 9 bases aligning to TRBD1. CDR1 and CDR2 from the germline V gene are MNHNS and SASEGT. The trim removed 4 bases at V and 2 bases at J, leaving 8 bases unmatched. The CDR3 runs 16 residues. The CDR3 region is CASSADRGWEQETQYF. Here the CDR3 DNA reads TGTGCCAGCAGTGCGGACAGGGGCTGGGAACAAGAGACCCAGTACTTC.

The rearrangement uses TRBV28 and TRBJ2-3; 13 positions agree with TRBD2. CDR3 size: 16 residues. The germline V gene encodes CDR1 MDHEN and CDR2 SYDVKM. V was clipped by 8 bases and J by 1 base; unmatched bases: 6. CDR3 region: CASEPGLAGRTDTQYF. The CDR3 bases are TGTGCCAGCGAACCGGGACTAGCGGGACGCACAGATACGCAGTATTTT.

The chain employs TRBV2 and TRBJ1-5; D remains unclear. CDR3 length equals 15 residues. V was cut by 4 bases and J by 3 bases, with 13 bases left in between. Germline loops: CDR1 SNHLY, CDR2 FYNNEI. CDR3: CASSVRHDLNQPQHF. The CDR3 DNA sequence: TGTGCCAGCAGTGTACGACACGACCTCAATCAGCCCCAGCATTTT. The full variable domain, rest sourced from reference TRBV2 and TRBJ1-5, is EPEVTQTPSHQVTQMGQEVILRCVPISNHLYFYWYRQILGQKVEFLVSFYNNEISEKSEIFDDQFSVERPDGSNFTLKIRSTKLEDSAMYFCASSVRHDLNQPQHFGDGTRLSIL.

The chain joins TRBV15 to TRBJ1-5, with unresolved D. Germline loops: CDR1 LNHNV, CDR2 YYDKDF (reference sequence). This CDR3 comprises 15 residues. V lost 1 base to trimming and J lost 0 bases, with 7 bases between them. CDR3 in DNA: TGTGCCACCAGCAGAGGTCACAATAGCAATCAGCCCCAGCATTTT. Translation gives CATSRGHNSNQPQHF.

The chain joins TRBV28 to TRBJ2-1, with TRBD1 matching 12 bases. The CDR3 loop spans 16 amino acids. Per the germline V gene, CDR1 is MDHEN and CDR2 is SYDVKM. The V gene end was trimmed by 4 bases and the J gene end by 4 bases; junction bases not matched to a gene: 5. The CDR3 DNA reads TGTGCCAGCAGTTCCGGGACAGGGGGCCTGTACAATGAGCAGTTCTTC. Translation gives CASSSGTGGLYNEQFF. Together with reference TRBV28 and TRBJ2-1, the CDR3 gives the full variable domain: DVKVTQSSRYLVKRTGEKVFLECVQDMDHENMFWYRQDPGLGLRLIYFSYDVKMKEKGDIPEGYSVSREKKERFSLILESASTNQTSMYLCASSSGTGGLYNEQFFGPGTRLTVL.

The gene calls are TRBV30 and TRBJ1-2; D perhaps matches TRBD1 (5 bases). Germline assignment: CDR1 GTSNPN and CDR2 SVGIG (reference sequence). The CDR3 sequence is 12 residues long. The germline V and J ends were trimmed by 4 bases and 8 bases, with 14 bases remaining between them. The CDR3: CAWTIGDCGYTF. The CDR3 DNA follows: TGTGCCTGGACCATCGGGGACTGCGGCTACACCTTC.

This clone was counted a few times. J is TRBJ2-7 and V is TRBV27; TRBD2 is a possible D gene (5 bases). CDR1 and CDR2 from the germline V gene are MNHEY and SMNVEV (reference sequence). The CDR3 extends over 12 amino acids. With 6 bases removed from V and 6 bases from J, the gap between germline ends came to 12 bases. CDR3 nucleotides: TGTGCCAGCAGCCCCTTTGGAGGCGAGCAGTACTTC. This gives the protein CASSPFGGEQYF.

The V and J genes are TRBV7-9 and TRBJ2-3; D gene uncertain. The V end lost 5 bases, the J end lost 0 bases, and 6 bases lay between the germline ends. The CDR3 runs to 13 residues. From germline, CDR1 is SEHNR and CDR2 FQNEAQ (reference sequence). The CDR3 coding sequence is TGTGCCAGCAGCGTGTCAAGCACAGATACGCAGTATTTT. Protein product: CASSVSSTDTQYF.

This chain joins TRBV28 and TRBJ1-5; no firm D call. Trimming took 7 bases from V and 9 from J, leaving 16 bases between them. This CDR3 spans 13 amino acids. The V gene's germline CDR1 is MDHEN and CDR2 SYDVKM. The CDR3: CASKGNPGRPQHF. The CDR3 nucleotides read TGTGCCAGCAAAGGGAACCCGGGGAGGCCCCAGCATTTT.

The genes are TRBV6-1 and TRBJ2-2; 7 bases are a match to TRBD2. Looked up from germline, CDR1 is MNHNS and CDR2 is SASEGT. V was clipped by 6 bases and J by 5 bases; unmatched bases: 9. The CDR3 spans 15 residues. CDR3 sequence reads: CASRGGEGITGELFF. In nucleotides, the CDR3 is TGTGCCAGCAGGGGTGGGGAGGGAATAACCGGGGAGCTGTTTTTT.

V and J are TRBV27 and TRBJ1-4, with 8 positions matching TRBD1. The CDR3 loop spans 14 amino acids. V lost 5 bases to trimming and J lost 4 bases; unmatched junction nucleotides: 3. Germline lookup yields CDR1 MNHEY and CDR2 SMNVEV (reference sequence). The CDR3: CASSPDRGNEKLFF. The DNA of the CDR3 is TGTGCCAGCAGTCCAGACAGGGGTAATGAAAAACTGTTTTTT.

The V call is TRBV14, the J call TRBJ2-7; tentative D call: TRBD1 (6 bases). The CDR3 runs 13 residues. In germline, CDR1 is SGHDN, CDR2 FVKESK. V was clipped by 5 bases and J by 4 bases, with 12 bases between them. CDR3 DNA sequence: TGTGCCAGCAGCATGGGACATCCGTACGAGCAGTACTTC. Encoded protein: CASSMGHPYEQYF.

V gene TRBV6-1 combines with J gene TRBJ1-5; 7 nucleotides line up with TRBD1. Germline-derived CDR1 and CDR2 are MNHNS and SASEGT. The CDR3 spans 13 residues. The trim removed 2 bases at V and 5 bases at J, leaving 0 bases unmatched. The CDR3 region is CASSEQGDQPQHF. The CDR3 bases are TGTGCCAGCAGTGAACAGGGGGATCAGCCCCAGCATTTT.

DNA for the CDR3: TGTGCCAGCAGTCATAGGACAGGGCCTACAATGAACACTGAAGCTTTCTTT. Protein product: CASSHRTGPTMNTEAFF. The chain employs TRBV27 and TRBJ1-1, with 8 bases aligning to TRBD1. This CDR3 comprises 17 residues. Unmatched junction bases numbered 11, after V lost 5 bases and J lost 0 bases. Germline V CDR1 and CDR2: MNHEY, SMNVEV (reference sequence).

J is TRBJ2-6 and V is TRBV21-1; TRBD1, as called in the table, went unchecked against the DNA. TRBV21-1 is annotated as a pseudogene. The CDR3 covers 18 residues. The CDR3 DNA reads as TGTGCCAGCAGGAACCCCAGGTCCCCAGGGACTGGGGCCAACGTCCTGACTTTC. It translates to CASRNPRSPGTGANVLTF.

The chain employs TRBV6-5 and TRBJ2-3; D not certain. Trimming cost V 6 bases and J 4 bases, with 5 bases left between them. The CDR3 covers 11 residues. Per germline, CDR1 MNHEY and CDR2 SVGAGI. Here the CDR3 reads CASSLSDTQYF. CDR3 nucleotide sequence: TGTGCCAGCAGCCTCTCAGATACGCAGTATTTT.

The chain employs TRBV5-1 and TRBJ1-2; TRBD1 aligns across 8 bases. The CDR3 consists of 16 residues. V lost 4 bases and J lost 4; bases outside the gene matches: 12. CDR1 SGHRS and CDR2 YFSETQ come from the germline V gene. The CDR3 DNA sequence: TGCGCCAGCAGCACCCTATCGGACAGGGCGGGCTATGGCTACACCTTC. Translating it yields CASSTLSDRAGYGYTF.

The V and J genes are TRBV30 and TRBJ1-2; 9 bases line up with TRBD1. This CDR3 has 14 residues. CDR1 and CDR2 (germline): GTSNPN, SVGIG (reference sequence). V lost 2 bases, J lost 2 bases, and 3 bases stayed unmatched. CDR3 in DNA: TGTGCCTGGAGTTCGACAGGGGGAAACTATGGCTACACCTTC. It codes for CAWSSTGGNYGYTF. Variable domain in full (rest from reference TRBV30 and TRBJ1-2): SQTIHQWPATLVQPVGSPLSLECTVEGTSNPNLYWYRQAAGRGLQLLFYSVGIGQISSEVPQNLSASRPQDRQFILSSKKLLLSDSGFYLCAWSSTGGNYGYTFGSGTRLTVV.

The rearrangement links TRBV7-3 to TRBJ2-7; possible D gene TRBD2, 7 bases. V lost 5 bases to trimming and J lost 7 bases, with 15 bases between them. Germline CDR1 and CDR2: SGHTA and FQGTGA. This CDR3 is built from 13 residues. The CDR3 bases are TGTGCCAGCAGCCCGCGGGGAGGGGGGGAGCAGTACTTC. It encodes CASSPRGGGEQYF.

This clone has a handful of counts. CDR3 sequence reads: CASNRDNSPLHF. The CDR3 nucleotides are TGTGCCAGCAACAGGGACAATTCACCCCTCCACTTT. This sequence joins TRBV2 and TRBJ1-6; a weak D match, TRBD1 (6 bases). CDR3 size: 12 residues. The V end was cut by 7 bases, the J end by 7 bases, with 8 bases between. The V gene's germline CDR1 is SNHLY and CDR2 FYNNEI.